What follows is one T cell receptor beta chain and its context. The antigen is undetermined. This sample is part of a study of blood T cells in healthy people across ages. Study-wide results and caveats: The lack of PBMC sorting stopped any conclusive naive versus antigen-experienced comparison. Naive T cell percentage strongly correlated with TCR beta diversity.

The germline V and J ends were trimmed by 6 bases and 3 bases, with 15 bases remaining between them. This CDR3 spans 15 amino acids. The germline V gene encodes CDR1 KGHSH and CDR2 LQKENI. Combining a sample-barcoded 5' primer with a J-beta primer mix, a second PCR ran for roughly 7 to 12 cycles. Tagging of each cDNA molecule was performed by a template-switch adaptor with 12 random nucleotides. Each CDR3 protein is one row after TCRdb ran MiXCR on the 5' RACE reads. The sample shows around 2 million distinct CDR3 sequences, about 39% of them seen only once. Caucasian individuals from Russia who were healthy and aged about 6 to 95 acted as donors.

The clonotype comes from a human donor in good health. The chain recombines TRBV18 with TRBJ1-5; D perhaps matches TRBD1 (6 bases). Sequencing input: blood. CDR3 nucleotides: TGTGCCAGCTCCCTCTACGGACAGTCCAATCAGCCCCAGCATTTT. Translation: CASSLYGQSNQPQHF.